These 12 T cell receptor beta chains originate from one sample sequenced in a study of Ad26.COV2.S vaccination and SARS-CoV-2 variants. The treatment: 15 to 20 received Ad26.COV2.S at low or high dose, single or two shots; several received placebo; per-sample allocation not given. Day 63 after the first injection of vaccine or placebo was the sampling time. Data came from immunoSEQ multiplex PCR; TCRdb stores just in-frame clones and leaves some out. Counted here are over 200,000 clones, 70% to 90% occurring once; the ten biggest clones make up roughly 10%. The sample here was peripheral blood, taken in a trial of Ad26.COV2.S vaccine versus placebo. These receptors all stem from a person between 18 and 65 years old who received the Ad26.COV2.S COVID-19 vaccine or a placebo.

The DNA of the CDR3 is TGTGCCAGCAGCCGAATATTTTTCAGGGGGAACACCGGGGAGCTGTTTTTT. Translation: CASSRIFFRGNTGELFF. The chain couples TRBV5-8 to TRBJ2-2, with D perhaps matching TRBD1 (6 bases). The germline CDR1 and CDR2 sequences are SGHTS and YDEGEE. The CDR3 is 17 residues long. The V end was cut by 4 bases, the J end by 1 base, with 17 bases between.

This chain links TRBV7-2 with TRBJ2-3; D is perhaps TRBD2 (5 bases). V dropped 3 bases and J dropped 7 bases, with 11 bases sitting between them. The CDR3 runs to 13 residues. Germline-derived CDR1 and CDR2 are SGHTA and FQGNSA. CDR3 DNA: TGTGCCAGCAGCTTGTTAGAGGGTTATACGCAGTATTTT. This gives the protein CASSLLEGYTQYF.

The table lists this clone with a count of one. This rearrangement joins TRBV4-3 to TRBJ2-2; D is uncertain. V was trimmed by 0 bases and J by 4 bases, leaving 6 bases between them. CDR1 and CDR2 from the germline V gene are LGHNA and YSLEER. The CDR3 has 14 residues. The CDR3: CASSQEPITGELFF. CDR3 sequence (DNA): TGCGCCAGCAGCCAAGAACCCATCACCGGGGAGCTGTTTTTT.

The chain has TRBV9 and TRBJ2-1, with 10 bases that match TRBD1. The germline gives CDR1 SGDLS, CDR2 YYNGEE. The CDR3 totals 14 residues. J lost 7 bases, V lost 7 bases, and 8 bases had no gene match. CDR3 sequence (DNA): TGTGCCAGCGGACCTCCGGGACAGGGGAATGAGCAGTTCTTC. It is translated as CASGPPGQGNEQFF.

This sequence joins TRBV6-1 and TRBJ2-6; TRBD1 agrees at 12 bases. Germline values: CDR1 MNHNS, CDR2 SASEGT. This CDR3 contains 18 residues. The V gene end was trimmed by 3 bases and the J gene end by 0 bases; junction bases not matched to a gene: 3. CDR3 region: CASSDGTGGISGANVLTF. CDR3 DNA sequence: TGTGCCAGCAGTGATGGGACAGGGGGCATCTCTGGGGCCAACGTCCTGACTTTC.

This rearrangement joins TRBV7-3 to TRBJ2-5; D may be TRBD1 or TRBD2 (6 bases each). Trimming shortened V by 5 bases and J by 2 bases, and 12 bases separated the two germline ends. Germline V lookup: CDR1 SGHTA, CDR2 FQGTGA. The CDR3 runs to 14 residues. The CDR3: CASSEGGRQETQYF. For the CDR3, the DNA is TGTGCCAGCAGCGAAGGGGGGCGGCAAGAGACCCAGTACTTC.

The chain joins TRBV27 to TRBJ1-6, with D possibly matching TRBD1 (6 bases). Germline lookup yields CDR1 MNHEY and CDR2 SMNVEV (reference sequence). The CDR3 is made up of 14 amino acids. With 5 bases removed from V and 4 bases from J, the gap between germline ends came to 9 bases. The CDR3: CASSQGLYNSPLHF. In nucleotides, the CDR3 is TGTGCCAGCAGTCAGGGGTTATATAATTCACCCCTCCACTTT.

The chain links TRBV28 to TRBJ1-1; D is perhaps TRBD1 (5 bases). Between the trimmed V and J ends, which lost 10 bases and 7 bases, there was a span of 19 bases. The CDR3 extends over 13 amino acids. Germline V gene data show CDR1 as MDHEN and CDR2 as SYDVKM. CDR3 amino acids: CATYSGVGVEAFF. The CDR3 bases are TGTGCCACCTACTCGGGGGTTGGTGTTGAAGCTTTCTTT.

This rearrangement joins TRBV13 to TRBJ2-5; D remains unclear. Per germline, CDR1 PRHDT and CDR2 FYEKMQ (reference sequence). The CDR3 totals 15 residues. Trimming stripped 3 bases from V and 1 base from J, with 12 bases between. This CDR3 is CASSFKWRPQETQYF. CDR3 DNA sequence: TGTGCCAGCAGCTTTAAGTGGCGGCCCCAAGAGACCCAGTACTTC. The entire variable domain, with the rest obtained from reference TRBV13 and TRBJ2-5, is as follows: AAGVIQSPRHLIKEKRETATLKCYPIPRHDTVYWYQQGPGQDPQFLISFYEKMQSDKGSIPDRFSAQQFSDYHSELNMSSLELGDSALYFCASSFKWRPQETQYFGPGTRLLVL.

This chain links TRBV6-2 or TRBV6-3 with TRBJ2-1, with 12 bases fitting TRBD2. The germline gives CDR1 MNHEY, CDR2 SVGEGT. V shed 6 bases, J shed 0 bases, and the junction held 15 bases outside the gene matches. The CDR3 has 20 residues. CDR3 residues: CASSPQLAGGLRSSYNEQFF. CDR3 DNA sequence: TGTGCCAGCAGCCCTCAACTAGCGGGGGGCTTAAGGAGCTCCTACAATGAGCAGTTCTTC.

The chain combines TRBV28 with TRBJ1-4, with no clear D. The CDR3 sequence is 13 residues long. Trimming shortened V by 5 bases and J by 6 bases, and 10 bases separated the two germline ends. CDR1 and CDR2 (germline): MDHEN, SYDVKM. DNA of the CDR3: TGTGCCAGCAGTGAGCACTACGATGAAAAACTGTTTTTT. Translation: CASSEHYDEKLFF.

The chain uses TRBV7-2 and TRBJ1-4; D remains unclear. This CDR3 is built from 14 residues. Per germline, CDR1 SGHTA and CDR2 FQGNSA. V lost 7 bases and J 1 base, leaving 10 bases between the germline ends. This CDR3 reads CASTSGLTNEKLFF. The DNA of the CDR3 is TGTGCCAGCACGTCCGGGCTAACTAATGAAAAACTGTTTTTT.